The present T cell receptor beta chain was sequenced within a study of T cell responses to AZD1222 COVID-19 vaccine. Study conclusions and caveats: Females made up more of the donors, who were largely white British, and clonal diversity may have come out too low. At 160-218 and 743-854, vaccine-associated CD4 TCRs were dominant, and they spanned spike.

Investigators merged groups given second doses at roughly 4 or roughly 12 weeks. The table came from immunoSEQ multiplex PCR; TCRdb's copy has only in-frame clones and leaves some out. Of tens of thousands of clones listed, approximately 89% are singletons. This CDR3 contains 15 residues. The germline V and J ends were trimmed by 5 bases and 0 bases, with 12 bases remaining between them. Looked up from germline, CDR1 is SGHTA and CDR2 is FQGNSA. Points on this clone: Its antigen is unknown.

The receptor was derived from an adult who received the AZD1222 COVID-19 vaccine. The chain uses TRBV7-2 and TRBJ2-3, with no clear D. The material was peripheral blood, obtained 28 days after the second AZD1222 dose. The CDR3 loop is CASSLGWASTDTQYF. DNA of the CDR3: TGTGCCAGCAGCCTGGGCTGGGCTAGCACAGATACGCAGTATTTT.